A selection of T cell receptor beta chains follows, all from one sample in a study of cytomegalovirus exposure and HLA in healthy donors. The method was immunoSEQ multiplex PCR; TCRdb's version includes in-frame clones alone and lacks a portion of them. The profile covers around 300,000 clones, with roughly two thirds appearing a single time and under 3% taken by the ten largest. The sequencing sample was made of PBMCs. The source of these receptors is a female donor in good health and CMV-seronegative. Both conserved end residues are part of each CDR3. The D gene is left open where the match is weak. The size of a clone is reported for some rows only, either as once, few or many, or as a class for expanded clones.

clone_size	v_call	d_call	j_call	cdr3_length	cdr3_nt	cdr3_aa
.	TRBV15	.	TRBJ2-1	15	TGTGCCACGGGCGGCAGTCCTAGCCGCCACAATGAGCAGTTCTTC	CATGGSPSRHNEQFF
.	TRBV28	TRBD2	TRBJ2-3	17	TGTGCCAGCAAAGAGCGGGGGGGAAGAGAGAGCGGAGATACGCAGTATTTT	CASKERGGRESGDTQYF
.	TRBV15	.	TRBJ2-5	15	TGTGCCACCAGCAGAGAATCCTTTTTTCAAGAGACCCAGTACTTC	CATSRESFFQETQYF
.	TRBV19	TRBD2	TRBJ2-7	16	TGTGCCAGTAGTATAGATCGGGGAGGGCGAGTCTACGAGCAGTACTTC	CASSIDRGGRVYEQYF
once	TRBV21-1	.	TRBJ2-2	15	TGTGCCAGCAGCAAAGGGGCAGGGGACACCGGGGAGCTGTTTTTT	CASSKGAGDTGELFF
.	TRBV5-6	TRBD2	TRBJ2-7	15	TGTGCCAGCAGCTTGGGGGCGGGGGTCTCCTACGAGCAGTACTTC	CASSLGAGVSYEQYF
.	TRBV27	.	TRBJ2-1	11	TGTGCCAGCGGGCTTTACAATGAGCAGTTCTTC	CASGLYNEQFF
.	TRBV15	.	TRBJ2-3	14	TGTGCCACCAGCAGAGGGAGCGTCACAGATACGCAGTATTTT	CATSRGSVTDTQYF
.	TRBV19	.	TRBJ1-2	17	TGTGCCAGTAGTATACTCCCAGGACAGTCTTCTAACTATGGCTACACCTTC	CASSILPGQSSNYGYTF
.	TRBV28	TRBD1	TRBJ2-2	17	TGTGCCAGCCTAGAATTCACGGGACAGGGAGGCACCGGGGAGCTGTTTTTT	CASLEFTGQGGTGELFF
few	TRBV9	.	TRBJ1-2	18	TGTGCCAGCAGCGTATTAGCCTTACGGGGATCCTCGGTATATGGCTACACCTTC	CASSVLALRGSSVYGYTF
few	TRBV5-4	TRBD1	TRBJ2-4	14	TGTGCCAGCAGCTGGGACAGGGGGAAAAACATTCAGTACTTC	CASSWDRGKNIQYF